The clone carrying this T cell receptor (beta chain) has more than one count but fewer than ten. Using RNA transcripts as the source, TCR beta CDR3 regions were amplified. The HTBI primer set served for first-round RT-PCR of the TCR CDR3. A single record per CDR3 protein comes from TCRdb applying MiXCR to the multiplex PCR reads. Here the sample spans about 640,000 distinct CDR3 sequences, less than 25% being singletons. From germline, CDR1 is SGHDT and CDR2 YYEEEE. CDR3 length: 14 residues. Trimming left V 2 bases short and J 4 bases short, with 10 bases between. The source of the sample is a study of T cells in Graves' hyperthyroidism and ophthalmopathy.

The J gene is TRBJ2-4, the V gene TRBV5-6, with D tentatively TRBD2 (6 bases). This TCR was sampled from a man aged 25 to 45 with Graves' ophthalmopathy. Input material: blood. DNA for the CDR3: TGTGCCAGCAGCTTCCGAGCGGGTAAAAACATTCAGTACTTC. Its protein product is CASSFRAGKNIQYF.